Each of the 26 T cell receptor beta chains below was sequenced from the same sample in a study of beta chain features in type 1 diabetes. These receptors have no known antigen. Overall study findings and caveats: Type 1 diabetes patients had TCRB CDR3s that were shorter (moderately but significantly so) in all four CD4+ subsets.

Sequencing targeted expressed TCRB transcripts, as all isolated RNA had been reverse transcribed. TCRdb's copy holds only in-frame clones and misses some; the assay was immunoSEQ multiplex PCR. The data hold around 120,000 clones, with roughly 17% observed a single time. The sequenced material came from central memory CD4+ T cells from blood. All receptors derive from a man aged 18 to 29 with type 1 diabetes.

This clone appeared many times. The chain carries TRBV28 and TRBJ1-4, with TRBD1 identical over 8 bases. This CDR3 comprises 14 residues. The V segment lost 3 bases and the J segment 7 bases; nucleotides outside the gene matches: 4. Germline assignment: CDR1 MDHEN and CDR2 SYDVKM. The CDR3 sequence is CASSFRGRGEKLFF. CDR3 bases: TGTGCCAGCAGTTTCAGGGGGCGCGGTGAAAAACTGTTTTTT.

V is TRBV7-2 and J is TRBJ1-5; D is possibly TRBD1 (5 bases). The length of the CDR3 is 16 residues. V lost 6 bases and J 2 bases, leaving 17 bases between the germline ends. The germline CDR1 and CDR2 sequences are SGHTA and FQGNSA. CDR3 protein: CASSSPQGSGNQPQHF. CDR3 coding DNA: TGTGCCAGCAGTTCCCCTCAGGGCAGCGGCAATCAGCCCCAGCATTTT.

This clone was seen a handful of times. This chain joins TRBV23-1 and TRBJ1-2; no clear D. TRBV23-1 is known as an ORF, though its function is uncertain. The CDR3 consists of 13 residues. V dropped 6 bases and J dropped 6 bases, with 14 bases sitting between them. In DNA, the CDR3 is TGCGCCAGCAGAGATTTACGTCAGGATGGCTACACCTTC. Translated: CASRDLRQDGYTF.

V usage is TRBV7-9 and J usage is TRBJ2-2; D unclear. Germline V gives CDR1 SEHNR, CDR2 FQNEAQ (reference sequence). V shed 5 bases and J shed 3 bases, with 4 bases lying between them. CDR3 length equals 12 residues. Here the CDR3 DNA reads TGTGCCAGCAGCGTTGACACCGGGGAGCTGTTTTTT. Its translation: CASSVDTGELFF.

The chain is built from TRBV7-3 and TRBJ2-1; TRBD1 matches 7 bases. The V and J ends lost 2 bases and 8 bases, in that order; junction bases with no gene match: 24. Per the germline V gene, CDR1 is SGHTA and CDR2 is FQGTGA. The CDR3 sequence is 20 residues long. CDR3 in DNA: TGTGCCAGCAGCTTAGGGCCACAAAGCTTGACCCGACAGGGCTCAGATGAGCAGTTCTTC. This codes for CASSLGPQSLTRQGSDEQFF.

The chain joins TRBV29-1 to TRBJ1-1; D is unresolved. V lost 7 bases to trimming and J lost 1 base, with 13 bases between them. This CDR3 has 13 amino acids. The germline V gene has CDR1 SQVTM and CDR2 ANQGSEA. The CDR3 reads CSAQRSGNTEAFF. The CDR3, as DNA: TGCAGCGCCCAACGTAGTGGGAACACTGAAGCTTTCTTT. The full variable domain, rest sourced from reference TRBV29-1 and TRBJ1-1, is SAVISQKPSRDICQRGTSLTIQCQVDSQVTMMFWYRQQPGQSLTLIATANQGSEATYESGFVIDKFPISRPNLTFSTLTVSNMSPEDSSIYLCSAQRSGNTEAFFGQGTRLTVV.

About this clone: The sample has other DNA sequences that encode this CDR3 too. For the CDR3, the DNA is TGTGCCAGCAGCTTAGATCAGGGTACAGATACGCAGTATTTT. It translates to CASSLDQGTDTQYF. This chain joins TRBV7-9 and TRBJ2-3; D possibly corresponds to TRBD1 (5 bases). This CDR3 has 14 amino acids. The germline gives CDR1 SEHNR, CDR2 FQNEAQ (reference sequence). V gave up 1 base and J gave up 3 bases, with 8 bases separating them.

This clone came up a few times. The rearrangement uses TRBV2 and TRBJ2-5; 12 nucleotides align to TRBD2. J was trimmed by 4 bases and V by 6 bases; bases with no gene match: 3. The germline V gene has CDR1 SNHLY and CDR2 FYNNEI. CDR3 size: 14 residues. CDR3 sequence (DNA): TGTGCCAGCAGCGCGACTAGCGGGAGAGAGACCCAGTACTTC. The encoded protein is CASSATSGRETQYF.

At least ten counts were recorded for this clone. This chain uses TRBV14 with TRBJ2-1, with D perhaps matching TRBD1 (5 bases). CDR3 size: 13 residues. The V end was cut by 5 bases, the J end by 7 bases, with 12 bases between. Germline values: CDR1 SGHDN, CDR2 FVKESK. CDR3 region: CASSGQFMNEQFF. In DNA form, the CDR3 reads TGTGCCAGCAGCGGACAATTCATGAATGAGCAGTTCTTC.

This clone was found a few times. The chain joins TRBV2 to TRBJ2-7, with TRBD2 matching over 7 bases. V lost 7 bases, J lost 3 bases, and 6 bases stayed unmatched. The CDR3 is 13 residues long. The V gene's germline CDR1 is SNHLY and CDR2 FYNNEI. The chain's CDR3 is CASTQTSIYEQYF. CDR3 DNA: TGTGCCAGCACTCAGACTAGCATCTACGAGCAGTACTTC. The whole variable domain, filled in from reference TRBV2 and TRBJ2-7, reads EPEVTQTPSHQVTQMGQEVILRCVPISNHLYFYWYRQILGQKVEFLVSFYNNEISEKSEIFDDQFSVERPDGSNFTLKIRSTKLEDSAMYFCASTQTSIYEQYFGPGTRLTVT.

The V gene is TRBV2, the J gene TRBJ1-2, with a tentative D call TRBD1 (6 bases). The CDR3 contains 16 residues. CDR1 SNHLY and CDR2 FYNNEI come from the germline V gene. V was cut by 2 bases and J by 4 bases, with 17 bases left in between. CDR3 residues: CASSETHWGGPYGYTF. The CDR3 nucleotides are TGTGCCAGCAGTGAAACACACTGGGGGGGCCCCTATGGCTACACCTTC.

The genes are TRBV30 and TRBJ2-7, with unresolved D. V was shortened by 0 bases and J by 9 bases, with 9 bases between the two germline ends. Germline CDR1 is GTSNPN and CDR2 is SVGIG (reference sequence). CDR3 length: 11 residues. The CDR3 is CAWSVGRVQYF. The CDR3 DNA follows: TGTGCCTGGAGTGTGGGTCGGGTGCAGTACTTC.

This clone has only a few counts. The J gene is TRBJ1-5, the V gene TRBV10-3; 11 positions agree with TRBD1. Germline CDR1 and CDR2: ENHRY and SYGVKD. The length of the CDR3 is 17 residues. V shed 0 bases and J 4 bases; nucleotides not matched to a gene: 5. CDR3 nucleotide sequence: TGTGCCATCAGTGAGTCGTGGACAGGGGGCTGGAATCAGCCCCAGCATTTT. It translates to CAISESWTGGWNQPQHF.

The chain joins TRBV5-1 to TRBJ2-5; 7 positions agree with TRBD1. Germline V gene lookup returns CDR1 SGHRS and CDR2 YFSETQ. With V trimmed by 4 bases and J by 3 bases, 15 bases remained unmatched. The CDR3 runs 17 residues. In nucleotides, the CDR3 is TGCGCCAGCAGCGCGGTCCCCAGCTCGACAGGGAAAGAGACCCAGTACTTC. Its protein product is CASSAVPSSTGKETQYF.

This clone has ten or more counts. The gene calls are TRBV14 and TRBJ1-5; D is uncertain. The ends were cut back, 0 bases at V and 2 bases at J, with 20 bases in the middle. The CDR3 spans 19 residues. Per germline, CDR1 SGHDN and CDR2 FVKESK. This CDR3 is CASSQDGWVVLCGNQPQHF. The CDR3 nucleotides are TGTGCCAGCAGCCAAGATGGCTGGGTCGTACTGTGCGGCAATCAGCCCCAGCATTTT.

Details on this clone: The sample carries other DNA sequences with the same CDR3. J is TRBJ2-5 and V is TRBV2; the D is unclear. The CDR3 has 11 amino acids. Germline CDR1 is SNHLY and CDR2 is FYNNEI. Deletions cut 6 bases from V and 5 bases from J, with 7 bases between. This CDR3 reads CASRGLETQYF. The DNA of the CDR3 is TGTGCCAGCAGGGGCCTGGAGACCCAGTACTTC. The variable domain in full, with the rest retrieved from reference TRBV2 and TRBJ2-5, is EPEVTQTPSHQVTQMGQEVILRCVPISNHLYFYWYRQILGQKVEFLVSFYNNEISEKSEIFDDQFSVERPDGSNFTLKIRSTKLEDSAMYFCASRGLETQYFGPGTRLLVL.

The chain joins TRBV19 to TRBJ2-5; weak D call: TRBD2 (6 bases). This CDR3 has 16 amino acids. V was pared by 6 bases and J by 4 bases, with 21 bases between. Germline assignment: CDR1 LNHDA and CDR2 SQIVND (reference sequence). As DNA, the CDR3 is TGTGCCAGTAGCCCTTTGGGGGGACGTTCTCGAGAGACCCAGTACTTC. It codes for CASSPLGGRSRETQYF.

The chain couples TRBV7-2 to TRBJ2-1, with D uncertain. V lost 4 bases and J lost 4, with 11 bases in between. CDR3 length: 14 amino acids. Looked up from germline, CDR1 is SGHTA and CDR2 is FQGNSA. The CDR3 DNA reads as TGTGCCAGCAGCTCCCAGCTGAATTACAATGAGCAGTTCTTC. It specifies CASSSQLNYNEQFF.

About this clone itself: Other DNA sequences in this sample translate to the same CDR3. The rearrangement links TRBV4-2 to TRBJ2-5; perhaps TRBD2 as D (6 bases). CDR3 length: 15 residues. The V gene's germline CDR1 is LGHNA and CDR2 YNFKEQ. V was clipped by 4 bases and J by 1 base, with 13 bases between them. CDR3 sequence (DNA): TGTGCCAGCAGCCCCCTAAGCGGGCGCCAAGAGACCCAGTACTTC. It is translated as CASSPLSGRQETQYF.

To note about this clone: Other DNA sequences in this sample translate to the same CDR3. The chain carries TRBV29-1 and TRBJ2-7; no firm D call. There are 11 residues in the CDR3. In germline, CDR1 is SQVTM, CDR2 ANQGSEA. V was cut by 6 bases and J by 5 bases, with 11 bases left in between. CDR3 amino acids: CSVGNVNEQYF. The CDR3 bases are TGCAGCGTGGGGAACGTTAACGAGCAGTACTTC.

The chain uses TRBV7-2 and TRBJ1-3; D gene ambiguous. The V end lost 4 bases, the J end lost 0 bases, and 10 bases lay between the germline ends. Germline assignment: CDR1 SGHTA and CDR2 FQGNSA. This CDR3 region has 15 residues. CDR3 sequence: CASSSYGASGNTIYF. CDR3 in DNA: TGTGCCAGCAGCTCATACGGAGCCTCTGGAAACACCATATATTTT.

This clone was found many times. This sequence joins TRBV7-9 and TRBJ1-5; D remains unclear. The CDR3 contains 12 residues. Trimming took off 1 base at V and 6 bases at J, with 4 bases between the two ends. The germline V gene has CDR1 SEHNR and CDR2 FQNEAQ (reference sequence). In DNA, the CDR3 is TGTGCCAGCAGCTTAGTCGGTCAGCCCCAGCATTTT. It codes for CASSLVGQPQHF.

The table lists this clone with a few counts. The CDR3 loop reads CASSLVTGYGYTF. The CDR3 DNA reads TGTGCCAGCAGCTTGGTGACAGGCTATGGCTACACCTTC. The V call is TRBV11-2, the J call TRBJ1-2; weak D call: TRBD1 (6 bases). Germline loops: CDR1 SGHAT, CDR2 FQNNGV. The CDR3 extends over 13 amino acids. The V end lost 3 bases, the J end lost 4 bases, and 9 bases lay between the germline ends.

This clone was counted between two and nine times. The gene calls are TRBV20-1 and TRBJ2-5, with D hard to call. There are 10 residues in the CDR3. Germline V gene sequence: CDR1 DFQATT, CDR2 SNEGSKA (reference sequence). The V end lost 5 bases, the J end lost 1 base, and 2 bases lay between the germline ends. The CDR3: CSALQETQYF. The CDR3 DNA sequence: TGCAGTGCTCTCCAAGAGACCCAGTACTTC.

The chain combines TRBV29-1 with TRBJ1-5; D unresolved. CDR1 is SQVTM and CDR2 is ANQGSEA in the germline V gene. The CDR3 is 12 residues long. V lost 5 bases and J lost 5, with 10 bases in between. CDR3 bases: TGCAGCGTTCTTGAGGGCGATCAGCCCCAGCATTTT. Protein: CSVLEGDQPQHF.

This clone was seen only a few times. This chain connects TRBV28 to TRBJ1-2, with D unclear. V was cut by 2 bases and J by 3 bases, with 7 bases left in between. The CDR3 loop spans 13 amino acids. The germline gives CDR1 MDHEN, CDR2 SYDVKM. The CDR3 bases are TGTGCCAGCAGTTTACCCGGGTACTATGGCTACACCTTC. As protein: CASSLPGYYGYTF.